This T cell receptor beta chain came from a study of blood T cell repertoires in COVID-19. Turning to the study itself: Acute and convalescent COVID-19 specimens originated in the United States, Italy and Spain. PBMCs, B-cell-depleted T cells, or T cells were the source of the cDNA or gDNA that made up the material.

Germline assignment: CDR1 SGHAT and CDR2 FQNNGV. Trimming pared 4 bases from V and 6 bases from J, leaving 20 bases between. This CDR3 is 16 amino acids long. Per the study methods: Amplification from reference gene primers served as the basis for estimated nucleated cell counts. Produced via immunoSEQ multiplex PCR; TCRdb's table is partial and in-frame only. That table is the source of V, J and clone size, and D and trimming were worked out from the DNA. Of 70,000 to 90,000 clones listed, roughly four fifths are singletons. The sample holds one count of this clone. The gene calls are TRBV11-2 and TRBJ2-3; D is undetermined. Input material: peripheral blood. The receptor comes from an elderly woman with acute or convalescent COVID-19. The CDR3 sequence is CASSSYRDLDGDTQYF. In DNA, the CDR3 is TGTGCCAGCAGCTCATACCGTGACCTTGACGGGGATACGCAGTATTTT.